This T cell receptor (beta chain) was identified in a study of blood T cells in healthy people across ages. This clonotype was seen a few times. Germline CDR1 is MGHDK and CDR2 is SYGVNS. With 3 bases removed from V and 11 bases from J, the gap between germline ends came to 13 bases. The CDR3 length is 13 residues. A second PCR of 7 to 11 cycles used a sample-barcoded 5' primer and a J-beta primer mix. TCRdb processed the 5' RACE reads anew with MiXCR; each CDR3 protein has one entry. The sample lists 800,000 or so distinct CDR3 sequences, more than 20% seen once, with 3% to 4% in the top ten. This sample also belongs to another study, concerning T cells of mothers and their children. As that report states: Barcodes and 2-4 random nucleotides were added by M1S in the second PCR.

The chain is built from TRBV25-1 and TRBJ2-2; D is ambiguous. This receptor was taken from a boy aged 5 to 17 in good health. Input material: blood. This chain's CDR3 is CASSDDKGLELFF. In DNA, the CDR3 is TGTGCCAGCAGTGACGACAAGGGTTTAGAGCTGTTTTTT.